This section outlines one T cell receptor (beta chain) sequence together with its context. What antigen it recognizes has not been identified. No much larger clone exists at a distance of one base, and base qualities are not known. The library was built by means of RACE. The instrument given in TCRdb is NextSeq 500. During library preparation, unique molecular identifiers were attached to individual cDNA molecules so that TCRs could be counted quantitatively and reproducibly. Each blood RNA sample was used to sequence both TCR alpha and TCR beta chains. Concerning the study's data processing: The median number of TCRs per sample was 85,000 to 100,000, ranging from roughly 20,000 to 700,000. The Decombinator software suite was used to annotate V, J and CDR3 in the TCR reads. To make PS versus PT1 abundance plots, every sample was subsampled to the same number of TCRs (28,000). TCRs were defined as expanded if absent before sensitization and observed at least eight times at the 2-week time point. TCRdb reran the public reads through fastp at Q25 and MiXCR, keeping productive beta chains. Every CDR3 protein is listed once, alongside the most common genes and DNA of its rows. These V and J calls are TCRdb output, not the study's own analysis. This sample lists about 89,000 distinct CDR3 sequences; 10% to 15% were detected once. Of the sample, around 5.8% is held by the ten largest clones.

This specimen belongs to a study of human T cells and chemical hapten exposure (dated by TCRdb to the early 2020s). For the study in its entirety: For sensitization, 2% DPC in acetone was applied to a roughly 2 cm by roughly 2 cm area of upper inner arm skin. Patients additionally received weekly therapeutic DPC doses to the scalp throughout the approximately 25-week study period. Patch testing was done on the upper back using Finn chambers containing 0.01% DPC, and results were scored after 6 days according to International Contact Dermatitis Research Group standards. Alopecia areata with under or over 50% scalp involvement, alopecia totalis and alopecia universalis were represented in the patient cohort, which was mostly female. The libraries were sequenced as a pool, and the TCR yield per sample differed mostly because of small variations in library volumes within the pool. The study tracked peripheral blood TCR repertoire changes in vivo during primary and secondary sensitization to the hapten diphenylcyclopropenone (DPC) in alopecia patients. Blood samples were taken from patients before sensitization (week 0) and at 2, 6 and about 24 weeks after DPC sensitization. For TCR sequencing, blood came from 25 to 35 alopecia patients at anywhere from one to four time points (pre-sensitization, 2, 6 and 24 weeks).

The CDR3 numbers 13 residues from cysteine through phenylalanine. Just CDR3 DNA is preserved here, 39 bases in frame from base 1. The germline V gene gives CDR1 as KGHSH and CDR2 as LQKENI. Here V drops 7 bases and J drops 4 bases, and the junction holds 6 bases not matched to any gene. The time point label here, explained by the study, means: patch test 3, about 24 weeks after DPC sensitization. The meaning of the sample's treatment or condition label: therapeutic diphenylcyclopropenone sensitization with weekly scalp DPC. Blood at each patch-test visit was drawn before the patch test was applied. To be eligible, patients had to be aged 18 to 70, diagnosed with alopecia and judged suitable for DPC therapy, while pregnant patients were excluded. Total RNA was extracted from unfractionated whole blood collected in Tempus Blood RNA tubes. Summary of the overall study and its limitations: The number of PT1 expanded TCRs positively correlated with patch test score, significant at thresholds 8, 16 and 32 but not 4. The number of TCRs above 1 in 1000 frequency did not change with DPC sensitization; there was no evidence of global repertoire structure alterations. Because every patient had alopecia, a presumed autoimmune disease, the patients' immune response might differ from that of healthy individuals. Repeated subsampling changed both the strength of the expansion versus patch-test correlation and the threshold at which the correlation became significant. Expanded TCRs formed significantly more large CDR3 similarity clusters than pre-sensitization or healthy control sets, consistent with antigen-driven responses.

The rearrangement combines TRBV18 with TRBJ1-1, and 7 junction bases match TRBD1. The source was whole blood, collected in connection with sensitization to the hapten diphenylcyclopropenone (DPC). The clonotype comes from a woman aged 45-65 years with alopecia areata. Some clones in this sample may be carry-over from other donors' samples. The CDR3 amino acid sequence is: CASCRGSGTEAFF. The DNA reads TGTGCCAGCTGCAGGGGGTCTGGCACTGAAGCTTTCTTT.